A single sample is the source of the 2 T cell receptor beta chains below, sequenced in a study of Ad26.COV2.S vaccination and SARS-CoV-2 variants. Profiled with immunoSEQ multiplex PCR; TCRdb holds only in-frame clones, not every one. The sample has more than 350,000 clones, around nine tenths seen once. Treatment of the sample: about 20 received Ad26.COV2.S at low or high dose, single or two shots; about five received placebo; per-sample allocation not given. The study sampled participants on day 63 after the first vaccine or placebo injection. The sample consisted of peripheral blood, taken in a trial of Ad26.COV2.S vaccine versus placebo. These receptors all stem from a person aged 18-60 years who received the Ad26.COV2.S COVID-19 vaccine or a placebo.

The genes are TRBV6-2 or TRBV6-3 and TRBJ1-5; a possible D gene is TRBD1 (5 bases). Germline V CDR1 and CDR2: MNHEY, SVGEGT. The CDR3 length is 15 residues. With 2 bases removed from V and 7 bases from J, the gap between germline ends came to 15 bases. The CDR3 protein is CASSYGGTVGQPQHF. CDR3 DNA sequence: TGTGCCAGCAGTTACGGTGGGACGGTAGGACAGCCCCAGCATTTT.

The rearrangement joins TRBV5-1 to TRBJ2-5, with 10 positions matching TRBD1. Germline V CDR1 and CDR2: SGHRS, YFSETQ. This CDR3 is built from 15 residues. V dropped 4 bases and J dropped 5; count of bases not matched to a gene: 8. CDR3 region: CASSLPGQGLETQYF. CDR3 nucleotide sequence: TGCGCCAGCAGCCTACCGGGACAGGGGTTGGAGACCCAGTACTTC.